The rows below give T cell receptor beta chains drawn from one sample of a study of cytomegalovirus exposure and HLA in healthy donors. TCRdb keeps only in-frame clones here, not all; method: immunoSEQ multiplex PCR. The data show approximately 150,000 clones, around 80% seen once. The sequenced sample consisted of PBMCs. The receptors stem from a woman in her 30s in good health and CMV-seropositive. Both conserved end residues are part of each CDR3. Fields, in order: clone size, J gene, V gene, D gene, CDR3 length, CDR3 protein, CDR3 DNA. D genes are given only for firm matches. Some rows have no size entry. The others give once, few or many, or a class for an expanded clone.

few | TRBJ2-5 | TRBV7-8 | TRBD1 | 14 | CASGPRDRQETQYF | TGTGCCAGCGGGCCCCGGGACAGGCAAGAGACCCAGTACTTC
- | TRBJ1-1 | TRBV4-2 | - | 14 | CASSQGERNTEAFF | TGTGCCAGCAGCCAAGGGGAGAGGAACACTGAAGCTTTCTTT
- | TRBJ1-2 | TRBV10-3 | - | 14 | CAITGGEGSEGYTF | TGTGCCATCACCGGGGGGGAGGGAAGTGAGGGCTACACCTTC
- | TRBJ1-2 | TRBV6-5 | - | 14 | CASSPWRRDYGYTF | TGTGCCAGCAGCCCATGGAGGCGGGACTATGGCTACACCTTC
- | TRBJ1-2 | TRBV5-1 | TRBD1 | 17 | CASSLAWGQGGNYGYTF | TGCGCCAGCAGCTTGGCCTGGGGACAGGGAGGAAACTATGGCTACACCTTC
- | TRBJ2-7 | TRBV2 | - | 17 | CASSEGTPRAGANEQYF | TGTGCCAGCAGTGAAGGAACGCCCCGAGCAGGTGCTAACGAGCAGTACTTC
- | TRBJ1-1 | TRBV28 | TRBD1 | 17 | CASSPPHRGSVDTEAFF | TGTGCCAGCAGCCCCCCACACAGGGGAAGCGTAGACACTGAAGCTTTCTTT
- | TRBJ2-5 | TRBV29-1 | - | 13 | CSAAVAGLETQYF | TGCAGCGCGGCGGTCGCGGGCCTCGAGACCCAGTACTTC
few | TRBJ2-7 | TRBV5-4 | TRBD1 | 14 | CASSVGQGYYEQYF | TGTGCCAGCAGCGTGGGACAGGGGTACTACGAGCAGTACTTC
- | TRBJ2-1 | TRBV12-5 | - | 13 | CASGLELAGEQFF | TGTGCTAGTGGTTTGGAACTAGCTGGTGAGCAGTTCTTC
- | TRBJ1-3 | TRBV21-1 | - | 18 | CASSKAGGQTHSGNTIYF | TGTGCCAGCAGCAAAGCGGGGGGACAGACCCACTCTGGAAACACCATATATTTT